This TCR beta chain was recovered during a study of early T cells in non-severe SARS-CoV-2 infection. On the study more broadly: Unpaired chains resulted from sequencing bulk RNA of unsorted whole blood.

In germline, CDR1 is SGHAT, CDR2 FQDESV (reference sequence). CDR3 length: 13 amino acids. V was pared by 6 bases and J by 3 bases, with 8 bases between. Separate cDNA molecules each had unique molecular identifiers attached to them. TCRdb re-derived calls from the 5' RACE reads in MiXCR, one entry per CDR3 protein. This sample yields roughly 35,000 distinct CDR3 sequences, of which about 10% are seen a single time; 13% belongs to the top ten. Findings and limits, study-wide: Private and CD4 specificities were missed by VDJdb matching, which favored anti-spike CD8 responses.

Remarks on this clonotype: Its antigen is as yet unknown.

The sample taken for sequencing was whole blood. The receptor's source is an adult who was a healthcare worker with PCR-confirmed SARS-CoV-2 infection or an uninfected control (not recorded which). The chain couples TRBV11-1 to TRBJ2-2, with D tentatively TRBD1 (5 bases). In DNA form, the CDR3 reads TGTGCCAGCAGTGCAGGGTACACCGGGGAGCTGTTTTTT. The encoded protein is CASSAGYTGELFF. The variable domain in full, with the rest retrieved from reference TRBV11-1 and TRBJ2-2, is EAEVAQSPRYKITEKSQAVAFWCDPISGHATLYWYRQILGQGPELLVQFQDESVVDDSQLPKDRFSAERLKGVDSTLKIQPAELGDSAMYLCASSAGYTGELFFGEGSRLTVL.